Listed here are 13 T cell receptor beta chains from one sample, sequenced in a study of CXCR3-negative and CXCR3-positive naive CD8 T cells. 5' RACE with UMI labels generated the TRB cDNA libraries. TCRdb reprocessed the 5' RACE reads and keeps a single row for each CDR3 protein, giving no DNA. The sample's table shows over 70,000 distinct CDR3 sequences. Sequencing was performed on naive CXCR3- CD8+ T cells from blood. Subset reported: CD45RO-CCR7+CD27+CD95- naive CD8+ T cells lacking CXCR3 (TNR3-). The receptors here all came from a human donor in good health. Some clones in this sample may be carry-over from other donors' samples.

The rearrangement joins TRBV7-9 to TRBJ2-1; the D gene TCRdb calls, TRBD1, cannot be checked with no DNA. Germline assignment: CDR1 SEHNR and CDR2 FQNEAQ (reference sequence). CDR3 length: 14 amino acids. CDR3 loop: CASSSRTVYNEQFF.

The J gene is TRBJ1-5, the V gene TRBV27. Germline lookup yields CDR1 MNHEY and CDR2 SMNVEV (reference sequence). The CDR3 is 14 amino acids. CDR3 sequence reads: CASSLRGGGQPQHF.

The chain links TRBV20-1 to TRBJ2-7; TCRdb calls TRBD2, which cannot be checked without DNA. This CDR3 comprises 14 residues. Germline CDR1 DFQATT, CDR2 SNEGSKA (reference sequence). CDR3 sequence: CSARQGEGIYEQYF.

This rearrangement joins TRBV15 to TRBJ2-2. Germline values: CDR1 LNHNV, CDR2 YYDKDF (reference sequence). The length of the CDR3 is 13 residues. This chain's CDR3 is CATSQGFSGELFF.

This sequence joins TRBV6-5 and TRBJ1-5. Germline V gene lookup returns CDR1 MNHEY and CDR2 SVGAGI. The CDR3 loop spans 15 amino acids. CDR3 in amino acids: CASSYSIHSNQPQHF.

The chain recombines TRBV27 with TRBJ2-2. The V gene's germline CDR1 is MNHEY and CDR2 SMNVEV (reference sequence). This CDR3 contains 12 residues. CDR3: CASSLLVGELFF.

The chain couples TRBV7-9 to TRBJ2-7; TCRdb's assignment of TRBD1 cannot be checked, as there is no DNA. This CDR3 region has 13 residues. Germline-derived CDR1 and CDR2 are SEHNR and FQNEAQ (reference sequence). CDR3 in amino acids: CASSWGQGYEQYF. The full variable domain, its missing parts supplied by reference TRBV7-9 and TRBJ2-7, is DTGVSQNPRHKITKRGQNVTFRCDPISEHNRLYWYRQTLGQGPEFLTYFQNEAQLEKSRLLSDRFSAERPKGSFSTLEIQRTEQGDSAMYLCASSWGQGYEQYFGPGTRLTVT.

CDR3 sequence reads: CASSLVRPDEQYF. This chain uses TRBV7-9 with TRBJ2-7. From germline, CDR1 is SEHNR and CDR2 FQNEAQ (reference sequence). The CDR3 contains 13 residues.

The chain couples TRBV7-9 to TRBJ1-2; there is no DNA to check the TCRdb D call of TRBD1. Germline V lookup: CDR1 SEHNR, CDR2 FQNEAQ (reference sequence). This CDR3 contains 15 residues. CDR3: CASSLGDRGTSGYTF.

V is TRBV9 and J is TRBJ2-5; TCRdb reports TRBD1, a call that lacks DNA to check it against. Germline V lookup: CDR1 SGDLS, CDR2 YYNGEE. The CDR3 covers 14 residues. The CDR3 spells CASSELWTGETQYF.

The J gene is TRBJ2-2, the V gene TRBV20-1; TCRdb selects TRBD1, and the lack of DNA leaves this call unchecked. CDR1 is DFQATT and CDR2 is SNEGSKA in the germline V gene (reference sequence). The CDR3 is 17 residues long. The CDR3 loop is CSARDLDRGLNTGELFF.

J is TRBJ2-7 and V is TRBV23-1; the TRBD2 assignment by TCRdb is unverifiable without DNA. Being an ORF, TRBV23-1 has a function that is uncertain. CDR3 length equals 14 residues. CDR3 sequence: CASSQSTSFYEQYF.

The chain has TRBV28 and TRBJ1-5. This CDR3 is 14 amino acids long. CDR1 and CDR2 from the germline V gene are MDHEN and SYDVKM. The CDR3: CASKMAYSNQPQHF.